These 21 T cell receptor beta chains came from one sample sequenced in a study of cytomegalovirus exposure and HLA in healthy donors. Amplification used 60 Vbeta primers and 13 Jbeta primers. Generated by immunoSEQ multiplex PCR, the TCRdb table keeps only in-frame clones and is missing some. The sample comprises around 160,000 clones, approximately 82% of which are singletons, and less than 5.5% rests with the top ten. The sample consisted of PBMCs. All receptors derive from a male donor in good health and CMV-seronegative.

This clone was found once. The DNA of the CDR3 is TGCGCCAGCAGCCAAGACAGGCCCGTCTACAATGAGCAGTTCTTC. The encoded protein is CASSQDRPVYNEQFF. The chain couples TRBV4-1 to TRBJ2-1; the D is unclear. Trimming left V 0 bases short and J 3 bases short, with 9 bases between. CDR1 and CDR2 from the germline V gene are MGHRA and YSYEKL. The CDR3 contains 15 residues.

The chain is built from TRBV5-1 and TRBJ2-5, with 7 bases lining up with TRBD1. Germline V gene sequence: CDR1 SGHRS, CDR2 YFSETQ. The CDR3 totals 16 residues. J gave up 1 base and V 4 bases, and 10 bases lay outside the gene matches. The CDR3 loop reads CASSGGTAVFQETQYF. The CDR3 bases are TGCGCCAGCAGCGGTGGGACAGCTGTTTTCCAAGAGACCCAGTACTTC. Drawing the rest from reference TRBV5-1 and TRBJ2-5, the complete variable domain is KAGVTQTPRYLIKTRGQQVTLSCSPISGHRSVSWYQQTPGQGLQFLFEYFSETQRNKGNFPGRFSGRQFSNSRSEMNVSTLELGDSALYLCASSGGTAVFQETQYFGPGTRLLVL.

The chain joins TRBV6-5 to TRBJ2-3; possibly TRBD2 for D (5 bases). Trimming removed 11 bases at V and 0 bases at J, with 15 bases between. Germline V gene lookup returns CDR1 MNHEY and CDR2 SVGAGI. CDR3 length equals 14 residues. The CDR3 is CAGQGGSSTDTQYF. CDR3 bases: TGTGCCGGCCAAGGCGGGTCTAGCACAGATACGCAGTATTTT.

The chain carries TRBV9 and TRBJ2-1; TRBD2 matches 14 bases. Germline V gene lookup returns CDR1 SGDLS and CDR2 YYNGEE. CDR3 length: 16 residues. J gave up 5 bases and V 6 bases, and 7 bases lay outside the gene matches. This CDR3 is CASTRTSGRFNNEQFF. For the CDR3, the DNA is TGTGCCAGCACCCGGACTAGCGGGAGGTTCAACAATGAGCAGTTCTTC. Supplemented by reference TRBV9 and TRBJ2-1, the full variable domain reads DSGVTQTPKHLITATGQRVTLRCSPRSGDLSVYWYQQSLDQGLQFLIQYYNGEERAKGNILERFSAQQFPDLHSELNLSSLELGDSALYFCASTRTSGRFNNEQFFGPGTRLTVL.

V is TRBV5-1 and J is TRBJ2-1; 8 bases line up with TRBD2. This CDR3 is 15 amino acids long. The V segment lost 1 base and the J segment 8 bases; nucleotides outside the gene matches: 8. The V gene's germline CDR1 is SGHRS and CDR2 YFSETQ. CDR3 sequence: CASSLSGGPGDEQFF. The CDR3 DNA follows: TGCGCCAGCAGCTTGTCGGGGGGGCCGGGCGATGAGCAGTTCTTC.

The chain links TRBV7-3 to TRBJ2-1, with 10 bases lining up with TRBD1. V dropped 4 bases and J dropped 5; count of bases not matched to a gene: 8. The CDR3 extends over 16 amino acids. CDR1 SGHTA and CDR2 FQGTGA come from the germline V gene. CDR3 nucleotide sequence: TGTGCCAGCAGCTCCCTGAGGGGGACAGGGGACAATGAGCAGTTCTTC. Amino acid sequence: CASSSLRGTGDNEQFF.

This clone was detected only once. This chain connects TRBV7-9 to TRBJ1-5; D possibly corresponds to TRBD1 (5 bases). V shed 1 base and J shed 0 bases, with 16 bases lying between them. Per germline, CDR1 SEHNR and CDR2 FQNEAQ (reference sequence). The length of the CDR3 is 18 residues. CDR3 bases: TGTGCCAGCAGCTTAGTACGATCGCGGGACGTTAGCAATCAGCCCCAGCATTTT. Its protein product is CASSLVRSRDVSNQPQHF. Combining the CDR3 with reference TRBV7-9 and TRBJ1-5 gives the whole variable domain DTGVSQNPRHKITKRGQNVTFRCDPISEHNRLYWYRQTLGQGPEFLTYFQNEAQLEKSRLLSDRFSAERPKGSFSTLEIQRTEQGDSAMYLCASSLVRSRDVSNQPQHFGDGTRLSIL.

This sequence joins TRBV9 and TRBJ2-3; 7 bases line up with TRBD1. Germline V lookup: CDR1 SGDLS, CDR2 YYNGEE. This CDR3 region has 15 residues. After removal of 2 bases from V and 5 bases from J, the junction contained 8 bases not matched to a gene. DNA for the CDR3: TGTGCCAGCAGCGTCCGGGACAGATGGGGAGATACGCAGTATTTT. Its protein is CASSVRDRWGDTQYF.

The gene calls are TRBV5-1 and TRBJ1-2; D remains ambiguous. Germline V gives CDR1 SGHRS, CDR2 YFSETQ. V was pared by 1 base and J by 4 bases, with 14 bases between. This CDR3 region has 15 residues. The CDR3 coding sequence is TGCGCCAGCAGCTTGCGAGGGCAGCCGATCTATGGCTACACCTTC. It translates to CASSLRGQPIYGYTF.

This CDR3 reads CASSQGTGLTNEKLFF. As DNA, the CDR3 is TGCGCCAGCAGCCAAGGAACAGGGCTAACTAATGAAAAACTGTTTTTT. The chain joins TRBV4-1 to TRBJ1-4, with a possible D match to TRBD1 (6 bases). The germline CDR1 and CDR2 sequences are MGHRA and YSYEKL. The CDR3 totals 16 residues. Trimming left V 1 base short and J 1 base short, with 10 bases between.

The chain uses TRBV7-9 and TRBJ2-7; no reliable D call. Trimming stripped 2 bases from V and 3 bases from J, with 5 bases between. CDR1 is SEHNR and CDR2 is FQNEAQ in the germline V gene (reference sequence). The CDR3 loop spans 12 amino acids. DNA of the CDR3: TGTGCCAGCAGCTTAAGCCGCTACGAGCAGTACTTC. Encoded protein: CASSLSRYEQYF. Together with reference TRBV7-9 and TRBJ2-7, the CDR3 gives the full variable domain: DTGVSQNPRHKITKRGQNVTFRCDPISEHNRLYWYRQTLGQGPEFLTYFQNEAQLEKSRLLSDRFSAERPKGSFSTLEIQRTEQGDSAMYLCASSLSRYEQYFGPGTRLTVT.

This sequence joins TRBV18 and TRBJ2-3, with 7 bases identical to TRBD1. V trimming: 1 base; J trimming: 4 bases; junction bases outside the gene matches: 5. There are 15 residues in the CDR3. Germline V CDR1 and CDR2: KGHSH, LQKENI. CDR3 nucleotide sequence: TGTGCCAGCTCACCACAGGGGGCAGTGGCAGATACGCAGTATTTT. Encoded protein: CASSPQGAVADTQYF.

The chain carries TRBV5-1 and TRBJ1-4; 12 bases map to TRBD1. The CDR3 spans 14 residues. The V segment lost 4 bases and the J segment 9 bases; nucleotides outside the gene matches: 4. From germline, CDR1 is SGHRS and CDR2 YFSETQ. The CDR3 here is CASSLGQGAKKLFF. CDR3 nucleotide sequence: TGCGCCAGCAGCCTGGGACAGGGGGCGAAAAAACTGTTTTTT.

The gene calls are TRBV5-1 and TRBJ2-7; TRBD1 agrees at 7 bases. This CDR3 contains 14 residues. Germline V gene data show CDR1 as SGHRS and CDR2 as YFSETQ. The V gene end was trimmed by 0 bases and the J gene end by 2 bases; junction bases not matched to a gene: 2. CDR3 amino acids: CASSLVQGAYEQYF. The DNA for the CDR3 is TGCGCCAGCAGCTTGGTGCAGGGGGCCTACGAGCAGTACTTC.

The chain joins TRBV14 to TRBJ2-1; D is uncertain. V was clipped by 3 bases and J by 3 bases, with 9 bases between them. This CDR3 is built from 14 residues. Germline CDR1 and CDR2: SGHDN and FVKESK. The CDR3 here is CASSQSSDYNEQFF. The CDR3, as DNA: TGTGCCAGCAGCCAGTCGAGTGACTACAATGAGCAGTTCTTC.

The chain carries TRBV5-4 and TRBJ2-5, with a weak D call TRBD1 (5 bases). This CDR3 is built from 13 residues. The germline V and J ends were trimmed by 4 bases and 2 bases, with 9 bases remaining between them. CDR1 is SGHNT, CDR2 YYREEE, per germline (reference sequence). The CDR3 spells CASSRTPQETQYF. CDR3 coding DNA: TGTGCCAGCAGCCGGACACCTCAAGAGACCCAGTACTTC.

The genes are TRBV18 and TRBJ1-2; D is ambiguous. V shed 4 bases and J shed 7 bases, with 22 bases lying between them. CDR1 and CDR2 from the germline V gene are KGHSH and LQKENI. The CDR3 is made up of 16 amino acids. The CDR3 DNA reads TGTGCCAGCTCACAAACGGGTAGCGTGGCGGAGGGTGGCTACACCTTC. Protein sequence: CASSQTGSVAEGGYTF.

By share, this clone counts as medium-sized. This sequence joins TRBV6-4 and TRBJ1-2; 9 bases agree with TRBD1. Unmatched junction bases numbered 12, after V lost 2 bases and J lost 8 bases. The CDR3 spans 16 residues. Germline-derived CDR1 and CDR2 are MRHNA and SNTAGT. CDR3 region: CASSDTPDRGGGGYTF. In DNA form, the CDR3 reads TGTGCCAGCAGTGACACCCCGGACAGGGGCGGTGGCGGCTACACCTTC.

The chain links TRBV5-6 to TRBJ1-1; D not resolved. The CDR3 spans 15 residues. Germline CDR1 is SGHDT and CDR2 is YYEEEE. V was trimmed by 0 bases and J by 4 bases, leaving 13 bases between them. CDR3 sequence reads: CASSLGFGSGTEAFF. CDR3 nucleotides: TGTGCCAGCAGCTTGGGCTTTGGTTCGGGCACTGAAGCTTTCTTT.

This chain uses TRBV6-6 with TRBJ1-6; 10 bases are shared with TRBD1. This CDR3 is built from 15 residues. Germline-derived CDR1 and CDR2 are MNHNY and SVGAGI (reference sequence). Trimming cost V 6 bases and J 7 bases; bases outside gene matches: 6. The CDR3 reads CASRPDRGSNSPLHF. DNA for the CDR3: TGTGCCAGCAGACCGGACAGGGGGTCAAATTCACCCCTCCACTTT.

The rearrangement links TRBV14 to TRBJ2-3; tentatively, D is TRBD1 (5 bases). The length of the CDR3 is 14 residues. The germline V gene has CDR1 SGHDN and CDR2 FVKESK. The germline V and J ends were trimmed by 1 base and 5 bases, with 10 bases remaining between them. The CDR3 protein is CASSQVAGKDTQYF. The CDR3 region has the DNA TGTGCCAGCAGCCAAGTGGCAGGGAAAGATACGCAGTATTTT.